This T cell receptor beta chain was retrieved from a study of cytomegalovirus exposure and HLA in healthy donors. General observations from the study: Later on, an analysis tied around 17,000 TCR beta sequences to HLA alleles at 0.05 false discovery rate. Beyond CMV serostatus, there was no information to go on about immune exposure. In a later analysis, TCR beta V- and J-gene trimming was associated with a missense DCLRE1C variant.

A word on this clone: Its antigen is unidentified.

Primers included in the PCR were 60 Vbeta and 13 Jbeta primers. Only in-frame clones appear in the TCRdb table, and some are missing; sequencing was by immunoSEQ multiplex PCR. The sample consists of over 130,000 clones, under 75% of them appearing once. CDR3 length equals 15 residues. Per germline, CDR1 MNHEY and CDR2 SVGAGI. Trimming removed 4 bases from V and 0 bases from J; junction bases left unmatched: 3. The chain joins TRBV6-5 to TRBJ2-1; TRBD2 aligns across 7 bases. The sample taken for sequencing was PBMCs. This receptor was taken from an older woman in good health and CMV-seropositive. The CDR3 sequence is CASSLAGSSYNEQFF. DNA for the CDR3: TGTGCCAGCAGTTTAGCGGGTTCCTCCTACAATGAGCAGTTCTTC.